These 15 T cell receptor beta chains share one sample of origin, sequenced in a study of cytomegalovirus exposure and HLA in healthy donors. The PCR used 60 Vbeta and 13 Jbeta primers. Some clones are missing from TCRdb's copy, which holds only in-frame ones; the method was immunoSEQ multiplex PCR. Here the sample spans around 150,000 clones, over 65% being singletons. Input material: PBMCs. These receptors were taken from a middle-aged woman in good health and CMV-seropositive.

This clone turned up a few times. V gene TRBV11-3 combines with J gene TRBJ2-7, with TRBD1 identical over 8 bases. V shed 5 bases and J 3 bases; nucleotides not matched to a gene: 6. The CDR3 extends over 14 amino acids. Germline CDR1 reads SGHNT; CDR2 reads YENEEA. Here the CDR3 DNA reads TGTGCCAGCAGCCGGGGCGGACAGGGCTACGAGCAGTACTTC. Translated, it gives CASSRGGQGYEQYF.

The genes are TRBV28 and TRBJ2-1; tentatively, D is TRBD2 (6 bases). CDR1 is MDHEN, CDR2 SYDVKM, per germline. V was clipped by 6 bases and J by 10 bases, with 19 bases between them. This CDR3 has 14 amino acids. The CDR3 DNA reads as TGTGCCAGCAGCCCAGCGGGTAAGCAAGAAGAGCAGTTCTTC. It is translated as CASSPAGKQEEQFF.

This sequence joins TRBV5-1 and TRBJ2-5; a weak D match, TRBD2 (6 bases). Germline V gives CDR1 SGHRS, CDR2 YFSETQ. This CDR3 region has 16 residues. The ends were cut back, 0 bases at V and 5 bases at J, with 17 bases in the middle. The CDR3 region has the DNA TGCGCCAGCAGCTTGGGGGGGGACTCCCACGGGGAGACCCAGTACTTC. Amino acids: CASSLGGDSHGETQYF.

This clone was picked up one time. J is TRBJ2-2 and V is TRBV18; D unclear. The CDR3 runs to 14 residues. V dropped 6 bases and J dropped 1 base, with 9 bases sitting between them. Germline values: CDR1 KGHSH, CDR2 LQKENI. The CDR3: CASSPIQNTGELFF. The CDR3 bases are TGTGCCAGCTCGCCCATACAGAACACCGGGGAGCTGTTTTTT.

This chain uses TRBV28 with TRBJ2-1, with D unclear. This CDR3 region has 14 residues. The ends were cut back, 3 bases at V and 2 bases at J, with 8 bases in the middle. Germline lookup yields CDR1 MDHEN and CDR2 SYDVKM. CDR3 sequence (DNA): TGTGCCAGCAGTTTGACTGAAGCCTACAATGAGCAGTTCTTC. Translating gives CASSLTEAYNEQFF.

In regard to this clone: An end of the junction differs from the germline gene, which may be a read error. The chain recombines TRBV5-4 with TRBJ2-7, with D unresolved. The CDR3 spans 13 residues. Germline CDR1 is SGHNT and CDR2 is YYREEE (reference sequence). In nucleotides, the CDR3 is TGTGCCAGCAGCTTAGAATCCGGCGTAGACATGGACTTC. Protein: CASSLESGVDMDF.

This clone was seen more than once but under ten times. V gene TRBV5-6 combines with J gene TRBJ1-6; D is unresolved. Germline lookup yields CDR1 SGHDT and CDR2 YYEEEE. The CDR3 totals 13 residues. V gave up 4 bases and J gave up 6 bases, with 8 bases separating them. The CDR3 loop is CASSGRRNSPLHF. CDR3 bases: TGTGCCAGCAGCGGGAGGCGTAATTCACCCCTCCACTTT.

This clone turned up a few times. CDR3 coding DNA: TGTGCCAGCAGTTTAAGAACTAGCGGGAGGGAGACCCAGTACTTC. It specifies CASSLRTSGRETQYF. The V and J genes are TRBV28 and TRBJ2-5; 12 bases fit TRBD2. The CDR3 spans 15 residues. J lost 5 bases, V lost 2 bases, and 3 bases had no gene match. CDR1 and CDR2 from the germline V gene are MDHEN and SYDVKM.

With regard to this clone: At one end the junction does not follow the germline gene, possibly because of a read error. The chain couples TRBV28 to TRBJ1-5; D is undetermined. Germline assignment: CDR1 MDHEN and CDR2 SYDVKM. This CDR3 has 12 amino acids. This chain's CDR3 is CASRVGNQPQNF. The CDR3 DNA reads TGTGCCAGCAGGGTGGGCAATCAGCCCCAGAATTTT.

The V and J genes are TRBV4-3 and TRBJ2-5; D perhaps matches TRBD2 (6 bases). Per the germline V gene, CDR1 is LGHNA and CDR2 is YSLEER. V shed 3 bases and J shed 5 bases, with 19 bases lying between them. This CDR3 is 16 amino acids long. The CDR3 protein is CASSQTPPQGGETQYF. CDR3 sequence (DNA): TGCGCCAGCAGCCAGACCCCCCCGCAGGGAGGCGAGACCCAGTACTTC.

Written as DNA, the CDR3 is TGCGCCAGCAGCTTGGATGTCGGGGGGACTGGCGATGAGCAGTTCTTC. It codes for CASSLDVGGTGDEQFF. The V call is TRBV5-1, the J call TRBJ2-1, with 7 bases fitting TRBD2. From germline, CDR1 is SGHRS and CDR2 YFSETQ. Trimming removed 0 bases from V and 8 bases from J; junction bases left unmatched: 11. The CDR3 is 16 residues long.

The rearrangement uses TRBV14 and TRBJ2-2; 8 bases fit TRBD1. From germline, CDR1 is SGHDN and CDR2 FVKESK. V dropped 3 bases and J dropped 6; count of bases not matched to a gene: 6. The length of the CDR3 is 15 residues. CDR3 DNA: TGTGCCAGCAGCCAGATGGACAGGGTGGCCGGGGAGCTGTTTTTT. Translated: CASSQMDRVAGELFF.

The chain couples TRBV19 to TRBJ2-1; D may be TRBD1 (6 bases). Germline V CDR1 and CDR2: LNHDA, SQIVND (reference sequence). The V end was cut by 6 bases, the J end by 8 bases, with 26 bases between. The CDR3 length is 17 residues. The CDR3 is CASSIRGSPTHRDEQFF. In DNA form, the CDR3 reads TGTGCCAGTAGCATCCGGGGCTCTCCCACACACAGGGATGAGCAGTTCTTC. Complete variable domain (other parts from reference TRBV19 and TRBJ2-1): DGGITQSPKYLFRKEGQNVTLSCEQNLNHDAMYWYRQDPGQGLRLIYYSQIVNDFQKGDIAEGYSVSREKKESFPLTVTSAQKNPTAFYLCASSIRGSPTHRDEQFFGPGTRLTVL.

V usage is TRBV27 and J usage is TRBJ1-1; D remains unclear. This CDR3 comprises 12 residues. The germline V gene has CDR1 MNHEY and CDR2 SMNVEV (reference sequence). V was shortened by 6 bases and J by 1 base, with 6 bases between the two germline ends. The CDR3 spells CASRGGNTEAFF. As DNA, the CDR3 is TGTGCCAGCAGAGGCGGGAACACTGAAGCTTTCTTT.

The rearrangement uses TRBV7-2 and TRBJ1-4, with 7 nucleotides matching TRBD1. This CDR3 is 15 amino acids long. Looked up from germline, CDR1 is SGHTA and CDR2 is FQGNSA. V dropped 1 base and J dropped 8; count of bases not matched to a gene: 7. The CDR3 region has the DNA TGTGCCAGCAGCTTAGGGTCGAGGGGGCGAGAAAAACTGTTTTTT. Translated: CASSLGSRGREKLFF.